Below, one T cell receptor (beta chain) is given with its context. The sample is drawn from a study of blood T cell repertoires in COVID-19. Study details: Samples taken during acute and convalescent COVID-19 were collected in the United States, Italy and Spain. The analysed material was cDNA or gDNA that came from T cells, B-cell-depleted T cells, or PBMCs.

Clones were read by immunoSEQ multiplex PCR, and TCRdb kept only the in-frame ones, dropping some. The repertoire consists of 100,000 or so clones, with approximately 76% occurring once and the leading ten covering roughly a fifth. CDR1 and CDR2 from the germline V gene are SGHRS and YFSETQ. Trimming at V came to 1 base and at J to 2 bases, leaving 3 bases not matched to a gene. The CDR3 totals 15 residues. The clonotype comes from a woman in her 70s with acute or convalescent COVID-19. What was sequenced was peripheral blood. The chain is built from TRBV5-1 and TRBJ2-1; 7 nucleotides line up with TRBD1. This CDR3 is CASSLRGQTYNEQFF. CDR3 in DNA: TGCGCCAGCAGCTTGCGGGGACAGACCTACAATGAGCAGTTCTTC.